One sample yielded the 14 T cell receptor beta chains listed below, sequenced in a study of blood T cell repertoires in COVID-19. The table came from immunoSEQ multiplex PCR; TCRdb's copy has only in-frame clones and leaves some out. The repertoire holds about 68,000 clones, with approximately 88% as singletons. Sequences were obtained from peripheral blood. Source of these receptors: a human donor in a cohort sampled during active COVID-19.

The rearrangement links TRBV6-5 to TRBJ1-1; unclear D gene. This CDR3 spans 13 amino acids. The germline V and J ends were trimmed by 5 bases and 1 base, with 8 bases remaining between them. Germline V gene lookup returns CDR1 MNHEY and CDR2 SVGAGI. CDR3 loop: CASSRQGNTEAFF. CDR3 DNA sequence: TGTGCCAGCAGTAGACAAGGGAACACTGAAGCTTTCTTT.

The genes are TRBV7-9 and TRBJ1-2; weak D call: TRBD1 (6 bases). The V and J ends lost 2 bases and 8 bases respectively, with 12 bases between them. The CDR3 sequence is 13 residues long. CDR1 is SEHNR and CDR2 is FQNEAQ in the germline V gene (reference sequence). This CDR3 is CASSLMAGVGYTF. CDR3 bases: TGTGCCAGCAGCTTAATGGCAGGGGTGGGCTACACCTTC. Complete variable domain (other parts from reference TRBV7-9 and TRBJ1-2): DTGVSQNPRHKITKRGQNVTFRCDPISEHNRLYWYRQTLGQGPEFLTYFQNEAQLEKSRLLSDRFSAERPKGSFSTLEIQRTEQGDSAMYLCASSLMAGVGYTFGSGTRLTVV.

This chain connects TRBV7-2 to TRBJ1-2, with a possible D match to TRBD1 (5 bases). Germline loops: CDR1 SGHTA, CDR2 FQGNSA. V was pared by 5 bases and J by 2 bases, with 12 bases between. CDR3 length equals 14 residues. CDR3 bases: TGTGCCAGCAGCCACGGCGACAGAAACTATGGCTACACCTTC. It is translated as CASSHGDRNYGYTF.

This clone occurred a few times. The chain couples TRBV11-2 to TRBJ2-7; D gene uncertain. This CDR3 contains 13 residues. The germline CDR1 and CDR2 sequences are SGHAT and FQNNGV. V was shortened by 2 bases and J by 2 bases, with 7 bases between the two germline ends. Written as DNA, the CDR3 is TGTGCCAGCAGCTTATTACACACCTACGAGCAGTACTTC. Translation gives CASSLLHTYEQYF.

In this sample, this clone turned up once. The CDR3 here is CASSPTLNTGELFF. The DNA for the CDR3 is TGTGCCAGCAGCCCCACTCTGAACACCGGGGAGCTGTTTTTT. The genes are TRBV7-6 and TRBJ2-2; D gene ambiguous. The CDR3 is 14 residues long. The germline CDR1 and CDR2 sequences are SGHVS and FNYEAQ. The V and J ends lost 5 bases and 1 base respectively, with 8 bases between them.

The chain's CDR3 is CASSVGRGETGELFF. In nucleotides, the CDR3 is TGTGCCAGCAGCGTAGGACGGGGAGAGACCGGGGAGCTGTTTTTT. The V call is TRBV9, the J call TRBJ2-2; TRBD2 might be the D (5 bases). Per germline, CDR1 SGDLS and CDR2 YYNGEE. V was pared by 0 bases and J by 5 bases, with 11 bases between. CDR3 size: 15 residues. The full variable domain, completed using reference TRBV9 and TRBJ2-2, is DSGVTQTPKHLITATGQRVTLRCSPRSGDLSVYWYQQSLDQGLQFLIQYYNGEERAKGNILERFSAQQFPDLHSELNLSSLELGDSALYFCASSVGRGETGELFFGEGSRLTVL.

This clone has just one count. The V call is TRBV28, the J call TRBJ2-2; 16 nucleotides align to TRBD2. The V segment lost 4 bases and the J segment 6 bases; nucleotides outside the gene matches: 5. The CDR3 runs 17 residues. The germline V gene encodes CDR1 MDHEN and CDR2 SYDVKM. The CDR3 region is CASSSRGTSGGAGELFF. CDR3 DNA: TGTGCCAGCAGTTCCCGCGGGACTAGCGGGGGGGCCGGGGAGCTGTTTTTT.

This sequence joins TRBV30 and TRBJ1-1, with D possibly TRBD1 on 5 matching bases. V was trimmed by 3 bases and J by 8 bases, leaving 10 bases between them. The CDR3 runs to 11 residues. CDR1 and CDR2 from the germline V gene are GTSNPN and SVGIG (reference sequence). The CDR3 coding sequence is TGTGCCTGGAGGATCAGACAGGAAGCTTTCTTT. It specifies CAWRIRQEAFF.

This clone has a handful of counts. In DNA, the CDR3 is TGTGCCAGCAGCTCGATGACAGTACGGTATGGCTACACCTTC. Translated: CASSSMTVRYGYTF. The chain combines TRBV5-4 with TRBJ1-2; a weak D match, TRBD1 (5 bases). V lost 3 bases and J 5 bases, leaving 14 bases between the germline ends. Germline assignment: CDR1 SGHNT and CDR2 YYREEE (reference sequence). The CDR3 is 14 amino acids. Combining the CDR3 with reference TRBV5-4 and TRBJ1-2 gives the whole variable domain ETGVTQSPTHLIKTRGQQVTLRCSSQSGHNTVSWYQQALGQGPQFIFQYYREEENGRGNFPPRFSGLQFPNYSSELNVNALELDDSALYLCASSSMTVRYGYTFGSGTRLTVV.

The genes are TRBV12-3 or TRBV12-4 and TRBJ1-1; the D is unclear. This CDR3 comprises 13 residues. V dropped 5 bases and J dropped 1 base, with 8 bases sitting between them. This CDR3 is CASSPLQNTEAFF. The CDR3 DNA follows: TGTGCCAGCAGTCCTTTACAGAACACTGAAGCTTTCTTT.

The genes are TRBV5-6 and TRBJ1-1; D uncertain. V dropped 3 bases and J dropped 0 bases, with 12 bases sitting between them. Per the germline V gene, CDR1 is SGHDT and CDR2 is YYEEEE. This CDR3 has 15 amino acids. Written as DNA, the CDR3 is TGTGCCAGCAGCTACGTCCCTGGCATGAACACTGAAGCTTTCTTT. Its protein is CASSYVPGMNTEAFF.

This rearrangement joins TRBV3-1 (or the pseudogene TRBV3-2) to TRBJ1-2; no definite D call. The V gene's germline CDR1 is LGHDT and CDR2 YNNKEL (reference sequence). The CDR3 covers 12 residues. The V and J ends lost 4 bases and 5 bases respectively, with 8 bases between them. The CDR3 DNA reads TGTGCCAGCAGCCTTGGAGGGTATGGCTACACCTTC. Protein: CASSLGGYGYTF.

The chain joins TRBV28 to TRBJ1-5, with a weak D call TRBD1 (5 bases). Trimming left V 1 base short and J 0 bases short, with 13 bases between. Germline V gene data show CDR1 as MDHEN and CDR2 as SYDVKM. This CDR3 comprises 17 residues. CDR3 DNA: TGTGCCAGCAGTTTATTGAGTCAGGGTTATAGCAATCAGCCCCAGCATTTT. The encoded protein is CASSLLSQGYSNQPQHF. The full variable domain, completed using reference TRBV28 and TRBJ1-5, is DVKVTQSSRYLVKRTGEKVFLECVQDMDHENMFWYRQDPGLGLRLIYFSYDVKMKEKGDIPEGYSVSREKKERFSLILESASTNQTSMYLCASSLLSQGYSNQPQHFGDGTRLSIL.

This sequence joins TRBV7-2 and TRBJ2-3; D is unclear. The ends were cut back, 5 bases at V and 2 bases at J, with 8 bases in the middle. The CDR3 is 13 residues long. The germline V gene has CDR1 SGHTA and CDR2 FQGNSA. CDR3 nucleotide sequence: TGTGCCAGCAGCCCGTCTTACACAGATACGCAGTATTTT. It translates to CASSPSYTDTQYF.